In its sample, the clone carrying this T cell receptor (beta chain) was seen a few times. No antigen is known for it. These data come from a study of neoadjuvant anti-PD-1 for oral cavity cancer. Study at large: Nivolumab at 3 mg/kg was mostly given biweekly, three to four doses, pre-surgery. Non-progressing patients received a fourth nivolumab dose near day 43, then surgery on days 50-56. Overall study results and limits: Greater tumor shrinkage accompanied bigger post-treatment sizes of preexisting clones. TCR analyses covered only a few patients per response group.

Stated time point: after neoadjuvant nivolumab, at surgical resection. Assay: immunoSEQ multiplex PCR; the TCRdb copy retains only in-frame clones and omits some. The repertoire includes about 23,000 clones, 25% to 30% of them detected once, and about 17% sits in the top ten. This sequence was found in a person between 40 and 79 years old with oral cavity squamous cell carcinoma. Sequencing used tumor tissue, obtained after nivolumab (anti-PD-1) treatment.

CDR3 residues: CASSDGREVAEAFF. The CDR3 DNA is TGCGCCAGCAGTGACGGCAGGGAAGTCGCTGAAGCTTTCTTT. The rearrangement links TRBV10-2 to TRBJ1-1, with D tentatively TRBD1 (5 bases). Germline V CDR1 and CDR2: WSHSY, SAAADI. The CDR3 runs 14 residues. The ends were cut back, 3 bases at V and 6 bases at J, with 14 bases in the middle.